This is a list of T cell receptor beta chains from one sample in a study of blood T cell repertoires in COVID-19. Using immunoSEQ multiplex PCR, the repertoire was profiled, and TCRdb retains in-frame clones only, with some absent. The table lists tens of thousands of clones, roughly 90% of them singletons. Sequencing was done on a sample of peripheral blood. Receptors were obtained from a man in his 70s with active or convalescent COVID-19. CDR3s leave out the opening cysteine and the closing phenylalanine or tryptophan. The D gene is left open where the match is weak.

d_call cdr3_length j_call v_call cdr3_aa
. 13 TRBJ2-3 TRBV5-1 ASRVRVFGTDTQY
. 11 TRBJ1-2 TRBV6-2/TRBV6-3 ASSYGSTYGYT
TRBD2 14 TRBJ2-1 TRBV9 ASSVGTSGSWNEQF
. 12 TRBJ1-1 TRBV28 ASSILQENTEAF
. 14 TRBJ2-7 TRBV5-1 ASSLGSLEGFHEQY
. 12 TRBJ2-2 TRBV10-3 AISNRLSTGELF
. 13 TRBJ1-1 TRBV15 ATSRAVGTGTEAF
TRBD2 12 TRBJ2-2 TRBV27 ASSLGTRAGELF
TRBD1 12 TRBJ1-2 TRBV5-6 ASSLGAGTDGYT
. 14 TRBJ1-6 TRBV5-1 ASSLESGRINSPLH
TRBD1 18 TRBJ2-1 TRBV11-2 ASSLEDDRGPFSSYNEQF
TRBD1 12 TRBJ1-4 TRBV5-1 ASTTGTGREKLF
TRBD1 14 TRBJ1-1 TRBV30 AWSVTSGQQRGEAF
. 11 TRBJ2-5 TRBV3-1/TRBV3-2 ASANRGAETQY
TRBD1 13 TRBJ2-5 TRBV7-9 ASRAGQGATETQY
TRBD2 13 TRBJ2-7 TRBV9 ASSVSGSPTYEQY
TRBD2 14 TRBJ2-7 TRBV5-1 ASSLIPGLDSYEQY
TRBD1 12 TRBJ2-2 TRBV19 ATGTVANTGELF
. 12 TRBJ2-7 TRBV28 ASSARDILLEQY
. 13 TRBJ1-1 TRBV6-5 ASTRGPTLGTEAF
TRBD1 13 TRBJ1-1 TRBV5-1 ASSSGQGASTEAF
TRBD2 16 TRBJ2-1 TRBV7-9 ASGGTSGSPSSYNEQF
TRBD1 12 TRBJ2-1 TRBV4-1 ASSMSDRAFQQF
. 13 TRBJ1-2 TRBV5-1 ASSLGTAGGYGYT
TRBD1 15 TRBJ1-1 TRBV5-1 ASSFRTGGLRGTEAF
. 14 TRBJ2-2 TRBV2 ASSEGPLPNTGELF
. 13 TRBJ1-2 TRBV3-1/TRBV3-2 ASSHDGGRHYGYT
TRBD1 14 TRBJ2-7 TRBV24-1 ATIDRGQGIPYEQY
. 12 TRBJ1-1 TRBV5-1 ASSLGGIGTEAF
TRBD1 11 TRBJ2-7 TRBV11-1 ASSFGQGYEQY
. 10 TRBJ1-5 TRBV28 ASSLLGQPQH
. 12 TRBJ1-5 TRBV19 ASSIRGIGQPQH
TRBD1 17 TRBJ2-7 TRBV6-1 ASSEAQWGATGRSYEQY